The present entry profiles one T cell receptor beta chain with its context. The sample belongs to a study of blood T cell repertoires in COVID-19. For the study at large: Whether acute or convalescent, the COVID-19 samples came from the United States, Italy and Spain. Nucleic acid was either cDNA or gDNA, and it came from T cells, B-cell-depleted T cells, or PBMCs.

What the recovered Cohort 3 donors had was two negative PCRs, clearance, or symptom resolution. Method: immunoSEQ multiplex PCR; TCRdb's copy keeps in-frame clones and lacks some. The sample has some 170,000 clones, around 80% seen once. The CDR3 runs to 14 residues. Trimming took 4 bases from V and 3 from J, leaving 10 bases between them. CDR1 LGHDT and CDR2 YNNKEL come from the germline V gene (reference sequence). The sequencing sample was made of PBMCs or T cells enriched from blood (not recorded which). The chain has TRBV3-1 (or the pseudogene TRBV3-2) and TRBJ1-5, with a possible D match to TRBD1 (5 bases). This TCR derives from a woman between 50 and 59 years old who had recovered from COVID-19. As DNA, the CDR3 is TGTGCCAGCAGCCCGCGGGGGGTCAATCAGCCCCAGCATTTT. It encodes CASSPRGVNQPQHF.